A selection of T cell receptor beta chains follows, all from one sample in a study of T cells in Graves' hyperthyroidism and ophthalmopathy. TCRdb reanalysed the multiplex PCR reads using MiXCR and keeps one entry per CDR3 protein. The sample shows roughly 510,000 distinct CDR3 sequences, 20% to 25% of them seen only once. The specimen was blood. The receptors here all came from a man aged 18 to 30 with Graves' hyperthyroidism. Each CDR3 is given with its conserved first and last residue.

V gene	CDR3 length	CDR3 protein
TRBV27	15	CASSSWTNTKDIQYF
TRBV12-3/TRBV12-4	14	CASSFLQGAETQYF
TRBV29-1	13	CSVEAGSYYEQYF
TRBV2	17	CASSEGGGALNTGELFF
TRBV7-7	15	CASSRDRLSSYEQYF
TRBV25-1	18	CASSESIGAGLLNYGYTF
TRBV6-1	15	CASSSRQTFFGEAFF
TRBV28	15	CASSSDRRGSYEQYF
TRBV6-5	16	CASSYFGDRGPYEQYF
TRBV11-2	18	CASSLVSSGGAGTDTQYF
TRBV28	16	CASSPSGQGMNTEAFF
TRBV12-3/TRBV12-4	15	CASRARQGQDYGYTF
TRBV27	18	CASSTPTDRGRYSGELFF
TRBV12-3/TRBV12-4	15	CASSQSSGGGETQYF
TRBV5-1	15	CASSLDSRSIYGYTF
TRBV11-2	15	CASSSLGKVNTEAFF
TRBV19	14	CATPPTENKNIQYF
TRBV20-1	15	CSAFSSGVEGYEQYF
TRBV10-3	14	CAISEEIRGWEQYF
TRBV19	15	CASSIDGVGTGELFF
TRBV30	12	CAWSPKGTSYTF
TRBV28	14	CASSSSGANYEQYF
TRBV6-1	15	CASKLGVAAYQPQHF
TRBV28	17	CASSPPGPSGGKIEQFF
TRBV6-1	16	CASSEAGKGRYQPQHF
TRBV12-3/TRBV12-4	15	CASSRTGPSNQPQHF
TRBV6-5	16	CASSYSSGARGNTIYF
TRBV6-5	16	CASSYSQGEIGTEAFF
TRBV6-5	15	CASSYDSGGIYEQYF
TRBV7-3	13	CASSSRPGTEAFF
TRBV29-1	15	CSVEFEGLNTGELFF
TRBV12-3/TRBV12-4	14	CASSPGEPGNTIYF
TRBV12-3/TRBV12-4	17	CASSLVYDGGAKNIQYF
TRBV12-3/TRBV12-4	13	CASSVNRGLEQYF
TRBV30	11	CAWSLSNEQYF
TRBV2	15	CASSGSQGGNQPQHF
TRBV28	15	CASSSLLLAKNIQYF
TRBV6-1	14	CASSVGEGSNVLTF
TRBV19	13	CASSMGRLPPQHF
TRBV30	13	CAGPGPSGNTIYF
TRBV6-5	15	CASSSPRGGSYEQYF
TRBV12-3/TRBV12-4	18	CASSLATGGLRLNTEAFF
TRBV9	15	CASSVSGEANSPLHF
TRBV28	13	CSSSPSDNTEAFF
TRBV4-1	14	CASSQLSVGGELFF